The following is a T cell receptor (beta chain) sequence with its context. This clone was seen a few times. Its antigen is still unknown. The sample holds no much larger clone one base away, and base qualities are not on file. The data stem from a study of cytomegalovirus exposure and HLA in healthy donors (dated by TCRdb to the late 2010s). Looking at the study overall: An earlier analysis of approximately 590 of the donors reported 250 to 300 Gb of sequence data and around 110 million unique TCR beta sequences from 150 million to 200 million T cells. To predict cytomegalovirus infection status, the study combined high-throughput TCR immunosequencing, statistical association of individual TCRs with disease status, and machine learning. Of the 398 genotyped donors, approximately 80% fell in the genetic ancestry cluster associated with self-reported Caucasian donors. Along with the approximately 670-subject first cohort, a separate validation cohort of around 110 different subjects was used. The later analysis used no new phenotypic data to find candidate immune exposures, relying instead on TCR beta sequences and their occurrence across donors. Every repertoire in the discovery cohort had been generated on one and the same sequencing platform. Donor age, sex, ethnicity and CMV serostatus were compiled alongside the repertoire data. Four to six DR-DQ haplotypes were handled as single units for association and clustering, since linkage in the cohort was strong. An early release that covered approximately 600 HLA-typed donors contained approximately 300 gigabases of sequencing data and 85 million to 100 million unique TCR sequences. Using immunosequencing, the study profiled T cell repertoires from around 680 subjects and related those repertoires to cytomegalovirus serostatus. To decide whether each TCR beta V gene segment behaved as functional or pseudogenic, an earlier analysis of several hundred of the donors relied on high-throughput TCR beta sequencing. A later genetic analysis used genome-wide SNP genotypes for about 60% of the roughly 700 donors, treating that subset as a discovery cohort. A later analysis re-analyzed previously published TCR beta repertoires from roughly 690 donors and added high-resolution HLA genotyping to study TCR occurrence patterns. Class I and class II HLA loci were covered by the typing at four-digit resolution. Among under 450 genotyped donors of the cohort, an average of roughly 240,000 unique TCR beta nucleotide sequences were sequenced per donor, roughly 18% of them non-productive. The study was designed to test whether signatures of past pathogen exposure could be identified by cataloging public T cell receptors. Typing coverage varied by locus: roughly 629-640 donors for A, B, C, DRB1 and DQB1; around 560 for DQA1; over 600 for DPA1; 450 to 480 for DPB1.

The CDR3 measures 15 amino acids from cysteine to phenylalanine. The CDR3 DNA has 45 bases and is translated from base 1. Via the germline V gene, CDR1 is SGHTA and CDR2 FQGNSA. Trimming at the junction amounts to 5 bases on V and 2 bases on J, and the germline ends lie 15 bases apart. In total, roughly 710 healthy bone marrow donors made up the cohort. All cohort members were sampled while nominally healthy, although unrecorded immune exposures were likely present. The donor tested CMV seropositive, placing the donor among the roughly 300 seropositive members of the cohort. Each donor provided a peripheral blood sample, and peripheral blood mononuclear cells were used for TCR beta sequencing. Genomic DNA was extracted from the blood cell samples with the Qiagen DNeasy Blood Extraction Kit. General conclusions and limits of the study: According to a later analysis, most CMV-associated TCR beta chains appeared to be HLA-restricted, and the HLA associations seemed to be driven largely by CMV exposure. A later analysis found that TCR association rates varied across HLA loci, with DRB1 alleles showing the most associated TCRs and HLA-C alleles the fewest. V-gene and J-gene trimming of TCR beta chains was associated with a missense DCLRE1C variant in a later genetic analysis, and the association was replicated in an independent cohort. In an earlier analysis of more than 450 of the donors, most TCR beta V segments were observed in productive rearrangements about 90% or about 30% of the time, broadly matching IMGT annotations. A further reported finding was that TCR beta sequences accurately predicted the HLA-A and HLA-B alleles for most subjects in the first cohort. The study listed approximately 160 TCR beta chains as associated with cytomegalovirus. The presence/absence analyses assumed that sequencing depth was roughly uniform across donors, and that assumption may not be true. The 87-base-pair reads could not distinguish some IMGT-functional V segments, including TRBV6-2 and TRBV6-3, so those segments were excluded. When HLA alleles, especially DR and DQ, strongly co-occurred, TCR associations were difficult to assign to individual alleles. Three of the identified cytomegalovirus-associated TCR beta chains were confirmed in vitro to be specific for cytomegalovirus antigens. Because HLA typing was unavailable for some donors at each locus, only the typed subset was used in association tests. Most TCR sequences were seen in very few donors, while some public TCRs were found in many individuals. The authors suggested that the approach could potentially be generalized to other disease states and immunological phenotypes. At a false discovery rate of 0.05, a later analysis linked around 15,000 TCR beta sequences to specific HLA alleles. The classifier was reported to diagnose cytomegalovirus status with high specificity and sensitivity in both the original and validation cohorts. Compared with equally common non-associated chains, HLA-associated TCR beta chains in a later analysis were more clonally expanded and had lower generation probabilities. A cluster of highly shared sequence variants was judged likely to be a technical artifact of the sequencing pipeline. In a later genetic analysis, fewer N-insertions in productive TCRs were reported among donors in an Asian-associated ancestry cluster than the roughly 700-donor mean. Immune exposure information for the cohort was limited to CMV serostatus. The cohort was sequenced for TCR beta chains only, and without alpha or paired-chain data the features that could be detected were limited. Linkage disequilibrium might explain the correlated functional status among segregating V segments, but an unknown experimental factor could not be ruled out. Seventeen rarely observed V segments, including chromosome 9 orphons, were excluded from the earlier analysis of some 590 of the donors because counts were too low. In a later analysis, several top co-occurrence clusters were reported to appear linked to parvovirus B19, influenza, CMV and Epstein-Barr virus.

The library was built by means of the immunoSEQ multiplex PCR assay. For the multiplex PCR, a mixture combining 60 forward primers for TCR Vbeta segments and 13 reverse primers for TCR Jbeta segments was used. The CDR3 region of rearranged TCR beta genes was amplified from genomic DNA by a multiplex PCR assay. The amplified TCR beta libraries were sequenced on the Illumina HiSeq System as 87-base-pair reads. In the authors' own workflow: A later analysis tallied 75 million to 95 million unique TCR beta chains across the 700 or so repertoires, and approximately 12 million of those chains were shared by two or more donors. A nearest-neighbor algorithm error-corrected the raw reads and collapsed the reads into unique sequences, merging closely related sequences to remove PCR and sequencing errors. To assign V, D and J gene segments, CDR3 sequences were aligned to IMGT reference sequences. For a sequence to be retained, a match of at least six nucleotides was required to both a V gene segment and a J gene segment. A rearrangement was called productive if the CDR3 had no stop codons and remained in frame with V and J, and every other rearrangement was called non-productive. CDR3 was defined according to IMGT convention as the region running from the second conserved V-encoded cysteine to the conserved J-encoded phenylalanine. Sequences without an unambiguous match to a single V gene segment were excluded from the earlier analysis of over 500 of the donors. In an earlier analysis of more than 500 of the donors, a V segment was called functional when productive rearrangements were above 56.7%, and segregating when the standard deviation between donors exceeded 5%. To diagnose cytomegalovirus status from the catalog of TCR beta chain sequences, a statistical classification framework was built. V and J gene assignment, in a later analysis, came from comparing TCR nucleotide sequences with IMGT/GENE-DB human TR gene sequences. Using the TCRdist pipeline, a later analysis assigned CDR3 sequences along with most-parsimonious VDJ recombination scenarios. A later analysis defined each TCR beta chain by its CDR3 amino acid sequence plus V-gene family, and excluded reads lacking a unique V-gene family. In a later analysis, 500 to 700 highly shared, low-generation-probability nucleotide sequences were removed to address suspected cross-contamination and a sequencing artifact. For each public chain, a later analysis derived a clonal expansion index from normalized ranks of inferred template counts within each repertoire. Generation probabilities in a later analysis came from a VDJ recombination model fitted to out-of-frame rearrangements, and those results were checked against IGoR. In a later analysis, hypergeometric tests were used to score TCR-TCR, TCR-HLA and TCR-CMV co-occurrence, with a repertoire-size bias correction applied to TCR pairs. A later analysis estimated false discovery rates by permuting HLA or CMV assignments 20 times. In a later analysis, co-occurring TCRs were grouped using DBSCAN, with TCRdist sequence similarity added in when clustering inside HLA-allele-positive subsets. Co-occurrence clustering excluded repertoires with fewer than 30,000 or more than 120,000 public chains, plus five with anomalous nucleotide sharing. Here the immuneACCESS table is served through TCRdb, limited to in-frame sequences with V and J called. Missing clones are a known gap in these copies; in checked studies unresolved V genes cover under half, and the rest lacks a known reason. The D gene and trimming were derived from the DNA, and the V and J assignments and clone size from that table. The sample table holds about 130,000 clones, of which more than 70% were seen once. The ten largest clones capture 4.2% of the sample.

The chain is made from TRBV7-2 and TRBJ1-2; the D gene is perhaps TRBD1, on 5 matching bases. Sequencing was done on a sample of PBMCs. This receptor was identified in a man in his forties or fifties in good health and CMV-seropositive. The nucleotides read TGTGCCAGCAGCCCTTCTCAACGACAGAACTATGGCTACACCTTC. This is translated as CASSPSQRQNYGYTF.